This T cell receptor (beta chain) originates from a study of T cell changes during pregnancy in multiple sclerosis. Generated by immunoSEQ multiplex PCR, the TCRdb table keeps only in-frame clones and is missing some. The sample records under 120,000 clones, roughly 92% being singletons. The J segment lost 0 bases and the V segment lost 6 bases, leaving 1 base of the junction unmatched. The CDR3 is 14 residues long. Germline CDR1 and CDR2: MNHEY and SVGAGI. The genes are TRBV6-5 and TRBJ1-4; 7 nucleotides match TRBD1. This specimen was peripheral blood, taken after pregnancy. This receptor was obtained from a female donor with multiple sclerosis, enrolled in a pregnancy study. This CDR3 reads CASSGTATNEKLFF. The CDR3 DNA reads TGTGCCAGCAGCGGGACAGCAACTAATGAAAAACTGTTTTTT.